This TCR beta chain was sequenced during a study of PD-1 blockade in classical Hodgkin lymphoma. Notes on the study in general: It was CD4+ TCR diversity, not CD8+, that rose significantly by C4D1. Similar baseline diversity was found in complete responders and newly diagnosed patients.

Time point meaning: cycle 4 day 1 (C4D1), after less than 7 weeks of nivolumab. Relapse after autologous stem cell transplantation occurred in every patient, and brentuximab vedotin exposure varied. Magnetic negative selection was used to purify CD4+ T cells from thawed PBMCs. Here immunoSEQ multiplex PCR was the method, and the copy in TCRdb shows in-frame clones only, minus some. In the table there are tens of thousands of clones, around 80% of which are singletons. The V and J ends lost 4 bases and 4 bases respectively, with 4 bases between them. Per germline, CDR1 SNHLY and CDR2 FYNNEI. There are 11 residues in the CDR3. As concerns this clone: The antigen is unknown.

The sample in question was CD4+ T cells from blood, obtained before the fourth cycle of nivolumab. The chain is built from TRBV2 and TRBJ2-5, with D unclear. The origin of this receptor is a human donor with classical Hodgkin lymphoma. The chain's CDR3 is CASSVRETQYF. CDR3 coding DNA: TGTGCCAGCAGTGTACGAGAGACCCAGTACTTC.